Described below is a single TCR beta chain sequence and its context. Original analysis: How many nucleated cells were present was estimated from reference gene primer amplification. Profiled with immunoSEQ multiplex PCR; TCRdb holds only in-frame clones, not every one. V, J and clone size are taken as reported in that table, and D and trimming were inferred from the DNA itself. The table shows 300,000 or so clones, with more than 70% occurring only once. This sample was taken from a study of blood T cell repertoires in COVID-19. Whole-study context: Some COVID-19 samples were acute and others convalescent; all came from the United States, Italy and Spain. From T cells, B-cell-depleted T cells, or PBMCs came the material, which was cDNA or gDNA.

Deletions cut 0 bases from V and 11 bases from J, with 18 bases between. From germline, CDR1 is ENHRY and CDR2 SYGVKD. This CDR3 is 15 amino acids long. The sequence was obtained from a woman aged 50 to 60 with acute or convalescent COVID-19. The specimen was peripheral blood. The chain carries TRBV10-3 and TRBJ2-3; D may be TRBD2 (5 bases). The chain's CDR3 is CAISESTHAEGEQYF. The CDR3 DNA reads TGTGCCATCAGTGAGTCGACTCACGCCGAGGGCGAGCAGTATTTT.